These T cell receptor beta chains were read from a single sample in a study of T-cell memory formation after mild COVID-19. TCRdb used MiXCR to reprocess the 5' RACE reads, holding one entry per CDR3 protein. The sample yields approximately 240,000 distinct CDR3 sequences, roughly 17% seen once. Source material: PBMCs or a T cell subset sorted from them (not recorded which). The origin of the receptors is a man aged 18-30 years who had mild COVID-19 (a few samples of this study predate the infection). Cell type and time point are not known. CDR3s include the opening cysteine and the closing phenylalanine or tryptophan. A D gene is named only where the DNA matches it firmly. Not all rows give a size; the values are once, few, many and, for expanded clones, a class.

TRBV20-1	TRBD1	TRBJ1-6	-	CSARVRDSRSSYNSPLHF	TGCAGTGCTAGAGTTAGGGACAGCCGGAGCTCCTATAATTCACCCCTCCACTTT
TRBV5-6	-	TRBJ1-2	-	CASSLRRAIGYTF	TGTGCCAGCAGCTTGAGAAGGGCTATTGGCTACACCTTC
TRBV4-3	TRBD1	TRBJ2-1	few	CASSQQGAGNEQFF	TGCGCCAGCAGCCAGCAGGGGGCTGGCAATGAGCAGTTCTTC
TRBV5-1	TRBD1	TRBJ2-1	few	CATRQGSDNEQFF	TGCGCCACCAGACAGGGGAGTGACAACGAGCAGTTCTTC
TRBV7-2	-	TRBJ1-4	-	CASSYTRLEKLFF	TGTGCCAGCAGCTACACCAGGTTGGAAAAACTGTTTTTT
TRBV7-2	-	TRBJ1-2	-	CASSLHASPGYTF	TGTGCCAGCAGCTTACACGCCTCTCCTGGCTACACCTTC
TRBV7-2	-	TRBJ2-5	many	CASSLSFQTQYF	TGTGCCAGCAGCTTAAGTTTCCAGACCCAGTACTTC
TRBV5-1	-	TRBJ2-3	-	CASSLTAGMGADTQYF	TGCGCCAGCAGCTTGACGGCGGGGATGGGGGCGGATACGCAGTATTTT
TRBV10-1	-	TRBJ2-7	-	CASSESQIEQYF	TGCGCCAGCAGTGAGAGCCAGATCGAGCAGTACTTC
TRBV7-2	-	TRBJ1-3	few	CASSLAPLTGNTIYF	TGTGCCAGCAGCTTAGCGCCACTGACTGGAAACACCATATATTTT
TRBV20-1	-	TRBJ2-3	few	CSATLDADTQYF	TGCAGTGCCACCTTAGATGCCGATACGCAGTATTTT
TRBV4-2	TRBD1	TRBJ2-7	-	CASSQDSQGRGHYEQYF	TGTGCCAGCAGCCAAGATTCCCAGGGCAGGGGGCACTACGAGCAGTACTTC
TRBV30	-	TRBJ2-7	-	CAWSMGDTSYEQYF	TGTGCCTGGAGTATGGGGGACACTTCCTACGAGCAGTACTTC
TRBV7-2	-	TRBJ2-7	-	CASRDPGPVDEQYF	TGTGCCAGCAGGGATCCGGGCCCTGTTGACGAGCAGTACTTC
TRBV2	-	TRBJ2-5	-	CASIPDGETQYF	TGTGCCAGCATCCCAGACGGGGAGACCCAGTACTTC
TRBV7-3	-	TRBJ2-1	few	CASSPQVGGEQFF	TGTGCCAGCAGCCCTCAAGTGGGGGGTGAGCAGTTCTTC
TRBV4-1	-	TRBJ1-1	-	CASRQEVLNTEAFF	TGCGCCAGCAGACAAGAGGTGCTGAACACTGAAGCTTTCTTT
TRBV10-3	-	TRBJ1-1	few	CASRPKDSAEAFF	TGTGCCAGCAGACCCAAGGATTCGGCTGAAGCTTTCTTT
TRBV4-3	-	TRBJ1-4	many	CASSPTGGATNEKLFF	TGCGCCAGCAGCCCAACGGGGGGGGCAACTAATGAAAAACTGTTTTTT
TRBV10-1	-	TRBJ2-5	few	CASSEVGEETQYF	TGCGCCAGCAGTGAAGTAGGGGAGGAGACCCAGTACTTC
TRBV12-3/TRBV12-4	-	TRBJ2-7	-	CASSPQRRGIEQYF	TGTGCCAGCAGTCCTCAGCGTCGGGGGATCGAGCAGTACTTC
TRBV6-1	-	TRBJ1-1	few	CASSEQGTTEAFF	TGTGCCAGCAGCGAGCAGGGGACCACTGAAGCTTTCTTT
TRBV5-1	-	TRBJ1-1	-	CASSLGRREGTEAFF	TGCGCCAGCAGCTTGGGTCGCAGGGAGGGGACTGAAGCTTTCTTT
TRBV28	-	TRBJ2-1	few	CASTSQGRAYNEQFF	TGTGCCAGCACGAGCCAGGGGCGCGCGTACAATGAGCAGTTCTTC
TRBV9	-	TRBJ1-5	-	CASSVAGVNQPQHF	TGTGCCAGCAGCGTAGCTGGGGTCAATCAGCCCCAGCATTTT
TRBV5-1	-	TRBJ2-1	many	CASSLSGMGGNEQFF	TGCGCCAGCAGCCTTTCAGGGATGGGTGGCAATGAGCAGTTCTTC
TRBV5-1	TRBD1	TRBJ2-6	-	CASSLSRGQGSAGANVLTF	TGCGCCAGCAGCTTGTCTCGGGGACAGGGAAGCGCTGGGGCCAACGTCCTGACTTTC
TRBV3-1	TRBD2	TRBJ2-2	-	CASSDRLAGGPVGELFF	TGTGCCAGCAGCGATCGACTAGCGGGGGGGCCGGTCGGGGAGCTGTTTTTT
TRBV5-1	TRBD2	TRBJ2-5	-	CASSLGLAGGNQETQYF	TGCGCCAGCAGCTTGGGACTAGCGGGGGGTAACCAAGAGACCCAGTACTTC
TRBV28	TRBD1	TRBJ1-2	-	CASSLPGDRARGYTF	TGTGCCAGCAGTTTGCCCGGTGACAGGGCTCGTGGCTACACCTTC
TRBV7-9	-	TRBJ1-1	few	CASSLKKGVGTEAFF	TGTGCCAGCAGCTTAAAAAAGGGGGTCGGGACTGAAGCTTTCTTT
TRBV7-2	-	TRBJ1-2	few	CATPGGRWPNYGYTF	TGTGCCACCCCGGGGGGGCGGTGGCCTAACTATGGCTACACCTTC
TRBV4-3	-	TRBJ2-3	-	CASSQDHLVGQTQYF	TGCGCCAGCAGCCAAGACCATTTAGTGGGCCAGACCCAGTATTTT
TRBV5-1	TRBD1	TRBJ2-2	many	CASSPDRAGELFF	TGCGCCAGCAGCCCCGACAGGGCCGGGGAGCTGTTTTTT
TRBV30	TRBD1	TRBJ1-2	-	CASWTGGYTF	TGTGCCTCATGGACAGGGGGCTACACCTTC